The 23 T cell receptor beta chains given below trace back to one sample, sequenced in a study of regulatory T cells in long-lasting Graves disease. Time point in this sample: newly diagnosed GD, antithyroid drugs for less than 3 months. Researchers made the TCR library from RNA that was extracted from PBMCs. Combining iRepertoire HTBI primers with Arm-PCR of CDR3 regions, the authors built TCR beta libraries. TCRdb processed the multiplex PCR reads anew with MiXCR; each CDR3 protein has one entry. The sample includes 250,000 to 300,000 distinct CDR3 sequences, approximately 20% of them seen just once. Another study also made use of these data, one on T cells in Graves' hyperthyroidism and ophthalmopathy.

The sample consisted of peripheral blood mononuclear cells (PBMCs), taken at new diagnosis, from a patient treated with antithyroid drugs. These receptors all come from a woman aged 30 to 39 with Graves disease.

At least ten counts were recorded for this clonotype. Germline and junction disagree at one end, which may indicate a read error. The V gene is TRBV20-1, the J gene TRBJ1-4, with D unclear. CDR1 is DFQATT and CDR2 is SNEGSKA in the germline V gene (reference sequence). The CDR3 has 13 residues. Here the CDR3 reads CSATVPTNEKLFF. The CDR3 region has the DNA TGCAGTGCTACCGTCCCAACAAATGAAAAACTGTTTTTT.

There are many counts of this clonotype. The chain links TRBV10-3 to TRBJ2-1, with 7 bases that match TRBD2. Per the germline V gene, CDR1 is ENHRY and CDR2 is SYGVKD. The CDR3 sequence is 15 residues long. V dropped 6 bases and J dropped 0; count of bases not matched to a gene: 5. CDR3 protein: CAIRGAGTSYNEQFF. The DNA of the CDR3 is TGTGCCATCAGGGGAGCGGGGACCTCCTACAATGAGCAGTTCTTC.

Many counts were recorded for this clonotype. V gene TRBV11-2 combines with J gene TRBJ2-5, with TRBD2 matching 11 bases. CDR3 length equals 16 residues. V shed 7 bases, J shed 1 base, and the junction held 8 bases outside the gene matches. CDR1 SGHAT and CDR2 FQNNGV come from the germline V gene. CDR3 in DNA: TGTGCCAGCATCGTTCTCCTAGCGGGGGGCCAAGAGACCCAGTACTTC. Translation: CASIVLLAGGQETQYF.

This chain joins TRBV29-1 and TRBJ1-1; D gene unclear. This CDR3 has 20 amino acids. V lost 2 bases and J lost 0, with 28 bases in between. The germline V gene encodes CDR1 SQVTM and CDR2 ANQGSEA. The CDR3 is CSVEIKGQADQEGMNTEAFF. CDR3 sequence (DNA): TGCAGCGTTGAAATTAAGGGCCAGGCGGATCAAGAAGGGATGAACACTGAAGCTTTCTTT.

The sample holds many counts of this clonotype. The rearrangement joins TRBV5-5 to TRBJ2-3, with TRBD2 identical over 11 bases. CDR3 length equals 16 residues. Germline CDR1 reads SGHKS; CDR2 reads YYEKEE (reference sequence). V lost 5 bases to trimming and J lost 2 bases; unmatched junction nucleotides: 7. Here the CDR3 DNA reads TGTGCCAGCAGTTCACTAGCGGGGGCCTTCACAGATACGCAGTATTTT. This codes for CASSSLAGAFTDTQYF.

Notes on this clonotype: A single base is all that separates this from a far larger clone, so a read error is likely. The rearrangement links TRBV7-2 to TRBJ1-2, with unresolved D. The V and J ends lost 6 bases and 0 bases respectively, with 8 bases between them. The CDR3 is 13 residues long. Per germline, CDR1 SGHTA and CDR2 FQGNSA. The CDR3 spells CASREQPNYGYTF. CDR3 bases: TGTGCCAGCAGGGAACAACCTAACTATGGCTACACCTTC.

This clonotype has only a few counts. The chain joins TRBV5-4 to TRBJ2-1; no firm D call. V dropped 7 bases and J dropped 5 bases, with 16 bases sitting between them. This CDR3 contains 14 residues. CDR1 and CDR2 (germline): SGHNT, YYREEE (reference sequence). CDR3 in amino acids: CASALRTTNNEQFF. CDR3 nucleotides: TGTGCCAGCGCCTTAAGGACCACGAACAATGAGCAGTTCTTC.

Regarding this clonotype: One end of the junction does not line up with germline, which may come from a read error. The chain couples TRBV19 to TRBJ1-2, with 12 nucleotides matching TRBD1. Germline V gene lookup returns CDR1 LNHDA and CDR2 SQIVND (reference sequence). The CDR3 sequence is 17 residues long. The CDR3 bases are TGTGACAGTAGTTCAGCCGGGACAGGGGGCCAACTCTATGGCTACACCTTC. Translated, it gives CDSSSAGTGGQLYGYTF. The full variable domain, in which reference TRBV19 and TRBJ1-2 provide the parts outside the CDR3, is DGGITQSPKYLFRKEGQNVTLSCEQNLNHDAMYWYRQDPGQGLRLIYYSQIVNDFQKGDIAEGYSVSREKKESFPLTVTSAQKNPTAFYLCDSSSAGTGGQLYGYTFGSGTRLTVV.

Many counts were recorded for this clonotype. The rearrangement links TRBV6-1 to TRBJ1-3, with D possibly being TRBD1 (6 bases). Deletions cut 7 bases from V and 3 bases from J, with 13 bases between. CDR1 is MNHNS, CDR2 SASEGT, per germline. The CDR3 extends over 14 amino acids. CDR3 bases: TGTGCCAGCAAGGGAGGGGGGGATGGAAACACCATATATTTT. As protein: CASKGGGDGNTIYF.

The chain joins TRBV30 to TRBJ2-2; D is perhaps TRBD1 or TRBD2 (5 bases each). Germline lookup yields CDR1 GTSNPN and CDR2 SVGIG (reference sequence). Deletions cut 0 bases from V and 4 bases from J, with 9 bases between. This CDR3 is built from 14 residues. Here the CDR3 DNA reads TGTGCCTGGAGTGTAAAGGGGAGCACCGGGGAGCTGTTTTTT. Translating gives CAWSVKGSTGELFF.

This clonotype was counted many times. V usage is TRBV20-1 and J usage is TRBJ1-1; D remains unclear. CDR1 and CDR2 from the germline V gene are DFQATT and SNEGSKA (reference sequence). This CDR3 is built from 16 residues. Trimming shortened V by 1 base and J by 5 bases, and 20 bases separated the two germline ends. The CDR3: CSARVFGSSGYTEAFF. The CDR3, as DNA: TGCAGTGCTAGAGTGTTCGGTTCAAGTGGTTATACTGAAGCTTTCTTT.

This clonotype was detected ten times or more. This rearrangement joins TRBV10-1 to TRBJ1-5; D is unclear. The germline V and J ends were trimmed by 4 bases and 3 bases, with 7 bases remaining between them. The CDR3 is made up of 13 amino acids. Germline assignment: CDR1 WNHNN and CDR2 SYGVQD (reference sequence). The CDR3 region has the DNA TGCGCCAGCAGTGGCCAGATCAATCAGCCCCAGCATTTT. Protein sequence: CASSGQINQPQHF.

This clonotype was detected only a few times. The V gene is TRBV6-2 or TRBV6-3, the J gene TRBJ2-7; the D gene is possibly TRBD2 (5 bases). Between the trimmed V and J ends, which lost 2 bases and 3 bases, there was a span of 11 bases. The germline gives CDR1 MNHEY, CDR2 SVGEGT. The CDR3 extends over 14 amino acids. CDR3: CASSYPSRGYEQYF. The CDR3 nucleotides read TGTGCCAGCAGTTACCCGTCCCGGGGCTACGAGCAGTACTTC.

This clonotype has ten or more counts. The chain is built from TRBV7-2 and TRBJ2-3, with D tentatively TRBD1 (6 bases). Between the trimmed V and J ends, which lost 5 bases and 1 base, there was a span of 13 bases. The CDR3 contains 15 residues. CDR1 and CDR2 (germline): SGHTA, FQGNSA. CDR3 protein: CASSADSGGTDTQYF. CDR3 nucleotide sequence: TGTGCCAGCAGCGCGGACAGTGGAGGCACAGATACGCAGTATTTT.

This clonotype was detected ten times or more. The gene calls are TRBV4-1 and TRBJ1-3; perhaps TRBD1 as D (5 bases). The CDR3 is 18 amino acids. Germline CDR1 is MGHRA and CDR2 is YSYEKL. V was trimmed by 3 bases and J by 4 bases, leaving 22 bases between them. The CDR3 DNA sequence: TGCGCCAGCAGCCAGTCGGGACTACCCTCCTGGCGCGGAAACACCATATATTTT. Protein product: CASSQSGLPSWRGNTIYF.

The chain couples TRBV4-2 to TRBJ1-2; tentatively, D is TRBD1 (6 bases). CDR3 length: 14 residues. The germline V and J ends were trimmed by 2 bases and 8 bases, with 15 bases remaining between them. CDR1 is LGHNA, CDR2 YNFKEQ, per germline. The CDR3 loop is CASSQLQGVDGYTF. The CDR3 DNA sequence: TGTGCCAGCAGCCAACTACAGGGAGTCGACGGCTACACCTTC.

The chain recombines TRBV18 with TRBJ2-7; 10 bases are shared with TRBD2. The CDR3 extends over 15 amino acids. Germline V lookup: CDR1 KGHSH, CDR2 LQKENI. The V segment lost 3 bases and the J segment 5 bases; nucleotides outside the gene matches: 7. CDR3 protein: CASSPRAGGRDEQYF. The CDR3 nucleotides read TGTGCCAGCTCACCGAGAGCGGGGGGGCGGGACGAGCAGTACTTC.

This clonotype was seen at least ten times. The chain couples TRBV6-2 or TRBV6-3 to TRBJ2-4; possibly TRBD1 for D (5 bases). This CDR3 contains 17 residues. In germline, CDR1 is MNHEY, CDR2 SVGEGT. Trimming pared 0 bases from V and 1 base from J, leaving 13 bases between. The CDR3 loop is CASSYSSRGRAKNIQYF. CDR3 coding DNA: TGTGCCAGCAGTTACTCATCAAGGGGCAGGGCCAAAAACATTCAGTACTTC.

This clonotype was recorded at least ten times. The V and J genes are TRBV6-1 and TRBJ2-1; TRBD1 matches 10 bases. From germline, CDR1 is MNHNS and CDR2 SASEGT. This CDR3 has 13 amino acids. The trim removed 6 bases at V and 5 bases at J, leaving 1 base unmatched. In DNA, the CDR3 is TGTGCCAGCAGAGGGACAGGGGACAATGAGCAGTTCTTC. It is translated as CASRGTGDNEQFF.

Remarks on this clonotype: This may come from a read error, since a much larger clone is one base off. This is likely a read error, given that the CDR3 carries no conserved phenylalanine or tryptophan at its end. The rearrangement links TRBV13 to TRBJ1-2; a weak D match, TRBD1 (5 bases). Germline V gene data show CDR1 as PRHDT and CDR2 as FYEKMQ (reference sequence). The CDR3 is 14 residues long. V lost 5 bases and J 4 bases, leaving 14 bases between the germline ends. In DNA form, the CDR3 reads TGTGCCAGCAGCGTAGCTACAGGCTCCTATGGCTACACCCTC. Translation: CASSVATGSYGYTL.

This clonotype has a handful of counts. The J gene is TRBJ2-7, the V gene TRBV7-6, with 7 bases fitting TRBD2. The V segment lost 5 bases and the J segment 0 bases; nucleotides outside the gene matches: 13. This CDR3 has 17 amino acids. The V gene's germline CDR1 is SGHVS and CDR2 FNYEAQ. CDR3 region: CASSLRPSGVSSYEQYF. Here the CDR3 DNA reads TGTGCCAGCAGCCTGCGCCCCAGCGGGGTTAGCTCCTACGAGCAGTACTTC.

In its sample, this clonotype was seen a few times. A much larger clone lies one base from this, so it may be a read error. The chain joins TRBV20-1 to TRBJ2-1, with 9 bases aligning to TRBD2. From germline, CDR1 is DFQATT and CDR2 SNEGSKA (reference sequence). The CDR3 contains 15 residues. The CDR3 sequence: CSARVAGVSYNEQLF. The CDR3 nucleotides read TGCAGTGCTAGAGTAGCGGGGGTCTCCTACAATGAGCAGCTCTTC.

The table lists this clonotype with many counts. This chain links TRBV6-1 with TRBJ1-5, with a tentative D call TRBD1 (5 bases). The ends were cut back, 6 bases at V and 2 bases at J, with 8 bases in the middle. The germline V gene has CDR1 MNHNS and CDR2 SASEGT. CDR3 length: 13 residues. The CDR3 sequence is CASRGHRNQPQHF. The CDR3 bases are TGTGCCAGCAGAGGACACCGCAATCAGCCCCAGCATTTT.